The rows below give T cell receptor beta chains drawn from one sample of a study of cytomegalovirus exposure and HLA in healthy donors. Profiling relied on immunoSEQ multiplex PCR, and the TCRdb table lists in-frame clones only, not all of them. Of about 130,000 clones in the sample, roughly 89% are singletons; the top ten hold approximately 1.1%. Sequenced input: PBMCs. The receptors come from a woman between 18 and 30 years old in good health and CMV-seronegative. CDR3s include the opening cysteine and the closing phenylalanine or tryptophan. The order of the fields is V gene, J gene, CDR3 protein.

v_call: TRBV28; j_call: TRBJ1-5; cdr3_aa: CASTLRTGTTQPQHF
v_call: TRBV27; j_call: TRBJ2-1; cdr3_aa: CASSSTSGDNEQFF
v_call: TRBV6-5; j_call: TRBJ1-2; cdr3_aa: CASSYFLRDNLVRYTF
v_call: TRBV30; j_call: TRBJ2-1; cdr3_aa: CAWTSSGRENEQFF
v_call: TRBV5-8; j_call: TRBJ2-4; cdr3_aa: CASSLREDIQYF
v_call: TRBV16; j_call: TRBJ2-3; cdr3_aa: CASSQSPGWSTDTQYF
v_call: TRBV29-1; j_call: TRBJ2-5; cdr3_aa: CSVEDRAGGRETQYF
v_call: TRBV15; j_call: TRBJ2-5; cdr3_aa: CATSRDGTRAETQYF
v_call: TRBV28; j_call: TRBJ1-2; cdr3_aa: CASSFGTNLNYGYTF
v_call: TRBV6-1; j_call: TRBJ2-1; cdr3_aa: CASKLAYNEQFF
v_call: TRBV10-2; j_call: TRBJ1-5; cdr3_aa: CASSNGTGIGRVQPQHF
v_call: TRBV6-4; j_call: TRBJ2-3; cdr3_aa: CASSQQGANSDTQYF
v_call: TRBV27; j_call: TRBJ2-1; cdr3_aa: CASSSLRTSGISEQFF
v_call: TRBV2; j_call: TRBJ1-5; cdr3_aa: CASSEQGLGQPQHF
v_call: TRBV6-1; j_call: TRBJ2-3; cdr3_aa: CASSVEGGGTDTQYF
v_call: TRBV29-1; j_call: TRBJ2-1; cdr3_aa: CSVEPRDRYNEQFF
v_call: TRBV18; j_call: TRBJ2-5; cdr3_aa: CASSPSHSQETQYF
v_call: TRBV2; j_call: TRBJ1-5; cdr3_aa: CASSHPLGLSNQPQHF
v_call: TRBV28; j_call: TRBJ2-4; cdr3_aa: CASSPHGGAKNIQYF
v_call: TRBV4-2; j_call: TRBJ2-1; cdr3_aa: CASSQDLAGYNEQFF
v_call: TRBV4-1; j_call: TRBJ1-1; cdr3_aa: CASSQDPFTGGTEAFF
v_call: TRBV11-3; j_call: TRBJ1-1; cdr3_aa: CASSLSGRVGTEAFF
v_call: TRBV7-2; j_call: TRBJ1-1; cdr3_aa: CASSSRQGGLREAFF
v_call: TRBV5-4; j_call: TRBJ2-1; cdr3_aa: CASSLDRPNEQFF
v_call: TRBV11-2; j_call: TRBJ2-2; cdr3_aa: CASSFTSGNTGELFF
v_call: TRBV19; j_call: TRBJ1-5; cdr3_aa: CASRPGRFTQPQHF